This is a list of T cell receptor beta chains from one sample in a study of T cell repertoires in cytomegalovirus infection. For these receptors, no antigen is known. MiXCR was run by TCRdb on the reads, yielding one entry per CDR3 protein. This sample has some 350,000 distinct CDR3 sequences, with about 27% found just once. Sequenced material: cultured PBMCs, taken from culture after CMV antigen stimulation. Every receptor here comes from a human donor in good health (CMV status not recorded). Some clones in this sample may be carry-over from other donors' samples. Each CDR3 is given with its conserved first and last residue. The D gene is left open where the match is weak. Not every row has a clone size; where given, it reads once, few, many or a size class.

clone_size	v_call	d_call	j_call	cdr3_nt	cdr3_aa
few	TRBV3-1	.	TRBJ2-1	TGTGCCAGCAGCCTCGTGGACCAAAATGAGCAGTTCTTC	CASSLVDQNEQFF
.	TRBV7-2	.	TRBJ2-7	TGTGCCAGCAGCTTCAGCGTGGGACGGGACAACTCCTACGAGCAGTACTTC	CASSFSVGRDNSYEQYF
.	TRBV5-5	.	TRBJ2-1	TGTGCCAGCAGCGCGGTCCGGGACGTATACAATGAGCAGTTCTTC	CASSAVRDVYNEQFF
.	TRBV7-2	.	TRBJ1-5	TGTGCCAGCAGCTTATCTGGTCGGGCGATCAATCAGCCCCAGCATTTT	CASSLSGRAINQPQHF
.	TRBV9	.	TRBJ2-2	TGTGCCAGCACCCCCTTGGGAGGAAGTGGTACCGGGGAGCTGTTTTTT	CASTPLGGSGTGELFF
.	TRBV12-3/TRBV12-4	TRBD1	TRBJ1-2	TGTGCCAGCAGTCCCGGACAGGGCACGGCCTATGGCTACACCTTC	CASSPGQGTAYGYTF
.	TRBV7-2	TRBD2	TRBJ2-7	TGTGCCAGCAGCTTAACTTCGCCTGCGCGGGAGAGCCGGGTAGAGCAGTACTTC	CASSLTSPARESRVEQYF
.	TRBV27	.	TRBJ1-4	TGTGCCAGCAGTCCCACGTTGGCAACTAATGAAAAACTGTTTTTT	CASSPTLATNEKLFF
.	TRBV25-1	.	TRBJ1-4	TGTGCCAGCAGTGAATGGAGCCCGGCCCGTGGAGAAAAACTGTTTTTT	CASSEWSPARGEKLFF
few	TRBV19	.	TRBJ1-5	TGTGCCAGTAGTGCGCAACGGGTGGGCGATCAGCCCCAGCATTTT	CASSAQRVGDQPQHF
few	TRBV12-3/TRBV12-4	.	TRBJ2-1	TGTGCCAGCAGTCCCCTAGGGCTTCTTGACAATGAGCAGTTCTTC	CASSPLGLLDNEQFF
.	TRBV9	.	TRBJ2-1	TGTGCCAGCAGCGGGTCCCTGACCCGAGGGTCTGAGCAGTTCTTC	CASSGSLTRGSEQFF
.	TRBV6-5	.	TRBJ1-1	TGTGCCAGCAGTTACCTAAATTACCTGGACGGGAACACTGAAGCTTTCTTT	CASSYLNYLDGNTEAFF
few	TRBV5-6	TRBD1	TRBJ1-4	TGTGCCAGCAGCTCTTCCGGGACAGGGGGCGTCGAAAAACTGTTTTTT	CASSSSGTGGVEKLFF
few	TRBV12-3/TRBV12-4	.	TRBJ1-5	TGTGCCAGCAGTTTAAATACCGGGCCCCAGCATTTT	CASSLNTGPQHF
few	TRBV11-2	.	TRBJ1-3	TGTGCCAGCAGCCCAACCGGAGACTCTGGAAACACCATATATTTT	CASSPTGDSGNTIYF
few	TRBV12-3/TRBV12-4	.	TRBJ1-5	TGTGCCAGCAGTGCCCGGACGGGGGCCCAGCCCCAGCATTTT	CASSARTGAQPQHF
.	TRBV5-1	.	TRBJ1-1	TGCGCCAGCAGCTTAGGGACGGCTATGAACACTGAAGCTTTCTTT	CASSLGTAMNTEAFF
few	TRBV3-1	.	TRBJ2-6	TGTGCCAGCAGCCAAGCACAAGCCTCTGGGGCCAACGTCCTGACTTTC	CASSQAQASGANVLTF
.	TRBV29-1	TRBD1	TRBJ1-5	TGCAGCGCTGTCATCGGAGGGACAGATAGCAATCAGCCCCAGCATTTT	CSAVIGGTDSNQPQHF
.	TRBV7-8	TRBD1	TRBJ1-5	TGTGCCAGCAGCACAGGGGACTATCAGCCCCAGCATTTT	CASSTGDYQPQHF
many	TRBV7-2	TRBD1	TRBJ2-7	TGTGCCAGCAGCCTAACAGGGGACAAGTTTTACGAGCAGTACTTC	CASSLTGDKFYEQYF
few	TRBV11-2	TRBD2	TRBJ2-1	TGTGCCAGCAGCTGGGGCGGGGGGGCCTTCAATGAGCAGTTCTTC	CASSWGGGAFNEQFF
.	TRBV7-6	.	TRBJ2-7	TGTGCCAGCAGCCCTCCTGCAGGGGCCCACGAGCAGTACTTC	CASSPPAGAHEQYF
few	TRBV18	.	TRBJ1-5	TGTGCCAGCTCAAGGACAGCTGATAGCAATCAGCCCCAGCATTTT	CASSRTADSNQPQHF
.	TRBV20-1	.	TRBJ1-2	TGCAGTGCTAGTTACAGGAGTTATGGCTACACCTTC	CSASYRSYGYTF
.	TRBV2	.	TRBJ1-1	TGTGCCAGCAGTCACGAGGTTATTAGGAACACTGAAGCTTTCTTT	CASSHEVIRNTEAFF
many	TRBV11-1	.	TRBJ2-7	TGTGCCAGCAGCTTAGCGGGCAGGAGGGTGAAGTACTTC	CASSLAGRRVKYF
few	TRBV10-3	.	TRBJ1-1	TGTGCCATCAGTGAAGACCGGGGGAACACTGAAGCTTTCTTT	CAISEDRGNTEAFF
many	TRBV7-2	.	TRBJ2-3	TGTGCCAGCAGCCGGGACTTTAGCACAGATACGCAGTATTTT	CASSRDFSTDTQYF
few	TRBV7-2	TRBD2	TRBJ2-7	TGTGCCAGCAGCTTTAGCGGGAGGACGATCGAGCAGTACTTC	CASSFSGRTIEQYF
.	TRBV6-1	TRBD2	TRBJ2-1	TGTGCCAGCAGTGACGGGACTAGCGCCTACAATGAGCAGTTCTTC	CASSDGTSAYNEQFF
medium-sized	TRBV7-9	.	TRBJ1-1	TGTGCCAGCAGCCAGACCTGGGAACCTGAAGCTTTCTTT	CASSQTWEPEAFF
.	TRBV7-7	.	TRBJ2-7	TGTGCCAGCAGCTTAGAGCCCGGGTACGAGCAGTACTTC	CASSLEPGYEQYF
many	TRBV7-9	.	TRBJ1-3	TGTGCCAGCAGCACACGATGGGGCATCTCTGGAAACACCATATATTTT	CASSTRWGISGNTIYF
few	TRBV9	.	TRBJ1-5	TGTGCCAGCAGCGACACAGGGAGTTTCCAGCCCCAGCATTTT	CASSDTGSFQPQHF
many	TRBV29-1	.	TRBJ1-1	TGCAGCGACCTGGGGCGGTTTAGGACTGAAGCTTTCTTT	CSDLGRFRTEAFF
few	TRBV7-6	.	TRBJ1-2	TGTGCCAGCAAGGGCAGCGACTATGGCTACACCTTC	CASKGSDYGYTF
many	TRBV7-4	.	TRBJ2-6	TGTGCCAGCAGCGTTAGGGTGGAGGGCAACTCTGGGGCCAACGTCCTGACTTTC	CASSVRVEGNSGANVLTF
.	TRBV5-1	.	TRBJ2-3	TGCGCCAGCAGCCCTGGGGGGGGGGGCGCAATCACAGATACGCAGTATTTT	CASSPGGGGAITDTQYF
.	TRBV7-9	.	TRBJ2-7	TGTGCCAGCAGCTTGGAAGGCCTGGTCTCCTACGAGCAGTACTTC	CASSLEGLVSYEQYF
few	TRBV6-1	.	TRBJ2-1	TGTGCCAGCAAAGCTCGTACGAGCTCCTACAATGAGCAGTTCTTC	CASKARTSSYNEQFF
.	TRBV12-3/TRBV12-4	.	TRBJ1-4	TGTGCCAGCAGGCCGGGACCGACTAATGAAAAACTGTTTTTT	CASRPGPTNEKLFF
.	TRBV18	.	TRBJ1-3	TGTGCCAGCTCACCAAGGGAGGCAGCTGGAAACACCATATATTTT	CASSPREAAGNTIYF
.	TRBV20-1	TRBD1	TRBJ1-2	TGCAGTGCTTCCACGGACAGGGGACGCAGTCGCAACTATGGCTACACCTTC	CSASTDRGRSRNYGYTF
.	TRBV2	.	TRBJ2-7	TGTGCCAGCAGTGAAGCGAGGCGGGGAGGATACGAGCAGTACTTC	CASSEARRGGYEQYF
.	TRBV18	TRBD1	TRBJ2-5	TGTGCCAGCTCCCGATCGACAGGGGGAGAGACCCAGTACTTC	CASSRSTGGETQYF
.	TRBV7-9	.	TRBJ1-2	TGTGCCAGCAGCTTAGAAGGGATCGATGGCTACACCTTC	CASSLEGIDGYTF
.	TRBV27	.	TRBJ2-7	TGTGCCGTCCGGGGGACTCTCTACGAGCAGTACTTC	CAVRGTLYEQYF
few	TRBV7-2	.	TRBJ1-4	TGTGCCAGCAGCCTAAATGGGGCGGCAACTAATGAAAAACTGTTTTTT	CASSLNGAATNEKLFF
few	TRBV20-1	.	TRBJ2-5	TGCAGTGCTACCCTAAGGGGGGAGGAGACCCAGTACTTC	CSATLRGEETQYF
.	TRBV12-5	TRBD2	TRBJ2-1	TGTGCTAGTGGTTTGCCCTACGGACTAGCGGGGGTCTACAATGAGCAGTTCTTC	CASGLPYGLAGVYNEQFF
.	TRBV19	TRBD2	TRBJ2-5	TGTGCCAGTAGTTCCGGGACTAGCGGGAGGGCCCGAGAGACCCAGTACTTC	CASSSGTSGRARETQYF
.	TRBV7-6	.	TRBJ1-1	TGTGCCAGCAGCTTAGGGCCCCCCACTGAAGCTTTCTTT	CASSLGPPTEAFF
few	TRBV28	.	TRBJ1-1	TGTGCCAGCATAGTGGGGATTGAAGCTTTCTTT	CASIVGIEAFF